The 13 T cell receptor beta chains reported below all come from one sample, sequenced in a study of shared clonotypes between healthy human individuals. The protocol was immunoSEQ multiplex PCR, while the TCRdb copy is restricted to in-frame clones and leaves out a portion. Among approximately 500,000 clones, 96% were seen once, and the ten largest hold under 0.06%. The specimen was naive CD4+ T cells sorted from blood. Specified subset: CD45RA+ positively selected. The receptors stem from a woman under 40 in good health.

CDR3 amino acids: CASSSSVGGHLVYEQYF. The CDR3 nucleotides read TGTGCCAGCAGCTCGTCCGTCGGGGGGCATTTGGTCTACGAGCAGTACTTC. The chain couples TRBV7-8 to TRBJ2-7, with D possibly being TRBD2 (7 bases). This CDR3 has 17 amino acids. CDR1 is SGHVS and CDR2 is FQNEAQ in the germline V gene. The V and J ends lost 4 bases and 3 bases respectively, with 22 bases between them.

The chain recombines TRBV29-1 with TRBJ2-7; no firm D call. Between the trimmed V and J ends, which lost 4 bases and 3 bases, there was a span of 4 bases. CDR1 and CDR2 from the germline V gene are SQVTM and ANQGSEA. The CDR3 covers 10 residues. The CDR3 region has the DNA TGCAGCGTTGTCCTCTACGAGCAGTACTTC. It translates to CSVVLYEQYF.

The V call is TRBV13, the J call TRBJ2-7; 10 bases match TRBD1. V lost 4 bases and J lost 7; bases outside the gene matches: 19. Germline V gene lookup returns CDR1 PRHDT and CDR2 FYEKMQ (reference sequence). The CDR3 is 18 residues long. CDR3 region: CASSSISQTGGLPREQYF. CDR3 coding DNA: TGTGCCAGCAGCTCAATCTCTCAGACAGGGGGCCTTCCGAGGGAGCAGTACTTC.

The chain uses TRBV5-1 and TRBJ2-1; D possibly corresponds to TRBD2 (5 bases). Trimming removed 4 bases at V and 8 bases at J, with 19 bases between. Germline V gene lookup returns CDR1 SGHRS and CDR2 YFSETQ. The CDR3 is 15 residues long. The CDR3 reads CASSHGRESFHEQFF. CDR3 nucleotide sequence: TGCGCCAGCAGCCACGGCCGGGAATCCTTCCATGAGCAGTTCTTC.

The rearrangement uses TRBV19 and TRBJ2-6, with D unclear. CDR3 length: 15 amino acids. Germline lookup yields CDR1 LNHDA and CDR2 SQIVND (reference sequence). The V and J ends lost 0 bases and 6 bases respectively, with 9 bases between them. This CDR3 is CASSIDLAVANVLTF. CDR3 sequence (DNA): TGTGCCAGTAGTATAGACCTCGCCGTGGCCAACGTCCTGACTTTC. Using reference TRBV19 and TRBJ2-6 for the parts outside the CDR3, the full variable domain is DGGITQSPKYLFRKEGQNVTLSCEQNLNHDAMYWYRQDPGQGLRLIYYSQIVNDFQKGDIAEGYSVSREKKESFPLTVTSAQKNPTAFYLCASSIDLAVANVLTFGAGSRLTVL.

This clone was seen only a few times. Additional DNA sequences in this sample encode the identical CDR3. The V and J genes are TRBV28 and TRBJ2-7; tentative D call: TRBD1 (6 bases). CDR3 length: 12 residues. CDR1 is MDHEN, CDR2 SYDVKM, per germline. Deletions cut 4 bases from V and 4 bases from J, with 8 bases between. CDR3 amino acids: CASSSGTYEQYF. The CDR3 DNA reads as TGTGCCAGCAGTTCCGGGACATACGAGCAGTACTTC.

The V and J genes are TRBV5-4 and TRBJ2-5, with TRBD2 identical over 10 bases. The J call may be incorrect, as the DNA end agrees better with TRBJ2-7. The CDR3 covers 16 residues. Germline assignment: CDR1 SGHNT and CDR2 YYREEE (reference sequence). The chain's CDR3 is CASSPTRLAGAYEQYF. The CDR3 region has the DNA TGTGCCAGCAGCCCGACCCGACTAGCGGGCGCCTACGAGCAGTACTTC.

This chain links TRBV4-1 with TRBJ2-5; 11 positions match TRBD1. The J call is in doubt because the DNA end fits TRBJ2-7 better. Germline loops: CDR1 MGHRA, CDR2 YSYEKL. The CDR3 length is 15 residues. The CDR3: CASSPRTGGFYEQYF. CDR3 coding DNA: TGCGCCAGCAGCCCGAGGACAGGGGGCTTCTACGAGCAGTACTTC.

Of note for this clone: This sample also contains other DNA sequences that code for the same CDR3. The rearrangement uses TRBV5-1 and TRBJ2-7, with TRBD2 identical over 7 bases. V was pared by 7 bases and J by 2 bases, with 6 bases of the junction left unmatched. Germline CDR1 and CDR2: SGHRS and YFSETQ. This CDR3 has 13 amino acids. The CDR3 loop reads CASGSGRAYEQYF. CDR3 in DNA: TGCGCCAGCGGCTCTGGGAGGGCCTACGAGCAGTACTTC.

The chain employs TRBV10-3 and TRBJ1-5; weak D call: TRBD1 (5 bases). CDR3 size: 14 residues. Trimming took off 4 bases at V and 3 bases at J, with 10 bases between the two ends. Germline values: CDR1 ENHRY, CDR2 SYGVKD. The CDR3 region is CAISADSTNQPQHF. The CDR3 DNA is TGTGCCATCAGTGCTGACAGTACCAATCAGCCCCAGCATTTT.

This clone was seen once. A read error may produce the germline difference seen at one junction end. The CDR3 sequence is CASSTRPRGLAKNIQYF. Written as DNA, the CDR3 is TGTGCCAGCAGTACGCGGCCCCGGGGCCTAGCCAAAAACATTCAGTACTTC. The chain employs TRBV19 and TRBJ2-4; D assignment may be TRBD1 or TRBD2 (5 bases each). Per the germline V gene, CDR1 is LNHDA and CDR2 is SQIVND (reference sequence). This CDR3 has 17 residues.

This clone was recorded a few times. The chain uses TRBV4-2 and TRBJ1-1, with no clear D. CDR1 and CDR2 (germline): LGHNA, YNFKEQ. Trimming removed 0 bases from V and 7 bases from J, with 12 bases in between. The CDR3 totals 14 residues. The CDR3 is CASSQERGGSEAFF. CDR3 nucleotides: TGTGCCAGCAGCCAAGAACGGGGTGGGAGTGAAGCTTTCTTT.

The rearrangement links TRBV28 to TRBJ2-2; 13 bases line up with TRBD2. Germline V CDR1 and CDR2: MDHEN, SYDVKM. V dropped 4 bases and J dropped 7; count of bases not matched to a gene: 12. There are 18 residues in the CDR3. The CDR3 protein is CASSSTGGTSGKVGELFF. The CDR3 DNA follows: TGTGCCAGCAGTTCGACCGGTGGGACTAGCGGGAAAGTCGGGGAGCTGTTTTTT.